Shown below are 3 T cell receptor beta chains from a single sample sequenced in a study of blood T cell repertoires in COVID-19. Generated by immunoSEQ multiplex PCR, the TCRdb table keeps only in-frame clones and is missing some. The table lists hundreds of thousands of clones, 65% to 80% of them singletons, with approximately 4% in the top ten. Sequenced material: peripheral blood. The source of these receptors is a middle-aged woman with active or convalescent COVID-19.

The gene calls are TRBV19 and TRBJ2-7; D is possibly TRBD1 (6 bases). CDR1 is LNHDA and CDR2 is SQIVND in the germline V gene (reference sequence). The CDR3 is 17 amino acids. V lost 1 base and J 2 bases, leaving 18 bases between the germline ends. CDR3 protein: CASSIAVEGQIPYEQYF. CDR3 DNA: TGTGCCAGTAGTATAGCGGTCGAAGGACAGATTCCCTACGAGCAGTACTTC.

V gene TRBV30 combines with J gene TRBJ2-4, with D hard to call. The CDR3 totals 11 residues. Germline V lookup: CDR1 GTSNPN, CDR2 SVGIG (reference sequence). Between the trimmed V and J ends, which lost 1 base and 5 bases, there was a span of 3 bases. The CDR3 loop reads CAWSAENIQYF. As DNA, the CDR3 is TGTGCCTGGAGTGCGGAAAACATTCAGTACTTC.

V and J are TRBV4-2 and TRBJ2-1; D uncertain. The CDR3 loop spans 15 amino acids. Trimming cost V 0 bases and J 0 bases, with 6 bases left between them. Germline V gene lookup returns CDR1 LGHNA and CDR2 YNFKEQ. The CDR3 loop is CASSQDLRSYNEQFF. The DNA for the CDR3 is TGTGCCAGCAGCCAAGATCTGCGCTCCTACAATGAGCAGTTCTTC.